This T cell receptor (beta chain) derives from a study of lymphopenia after photon versus proton radiotherapy. Points from the study as a whole: Proton therapy kept repertoires fairly stable, unlike photons, which gained effector/memory cells. Authors raise, but do not show, better survival with proton therapy. Larger post-nadir TCR diversity loss correlated inversely with survival in deceased patients. After the lymphocyte nadir, photon-treated repertoires showed oligoclonal expansion, especially of CD8+ Temra cells.

Produced via immunoSEQ multiplex PCR; TCRdb's table is partial and in-frame only. The sample contains tens of thousands of clones, around 84% of which appear only once. To note about this clone: What it recognizes is unknown.

The receptor was isolated from a woman aged 70 to 79 with pancreatic cancer. Some clones in this sample may be carry-over from other donors' samples. The sequencing here drew on peripheral blood, taken from a patient treated with proton-based radiotherapy.

The DNA for the CDR3 is TGTGCCAGCAGTTACGGTCGATCCGACAATGAGCAGTTCTTC. Amino acids: CASSYGRSDNEQFF. This rearrangement joins TRBV6-6 to TRBJ2-1; D gene uncertain. Germline values: CDR1 MNHNY, CDR2 SVGAGI (reference sequence). Deletions cut 2 bases from V and 5 bases from J, with 10 bases between. The CDR3 loop spans 14 amino acids.